The 8 T cell receptor beta chains in this list originate from one sample, sequenced in a study of blood T cells in healthy people across ages. Next came a second PCR, run for about 7 to 11 cycles, which used a sample-barcoded 5' primer along with a J-beta primer mix. MiXCR was run by TCRdb on the 5' RACE reads, yielding one entry per CDR3 protein. The sample carries some 1,500,000 distinct CDR3 sequences, about 45% recorded once. The sample was blood. All receptors come from a woman aged 18 to 35 in good health.

Concerning this clonotype: A much larger clone differs by one base, so this may be a read error. This rearrangement joins TRBV9 to TRBJ2-3, with 8 bases identical to TRBD2. After removal of 3 bases from V and 3 bases from J, the junction contained 9 bases not matched to a gene. CDR1 and CDR2 from the germline V gene are SGDLS and YYNGEE. The CDR3 has 16 residues. The CDR3 bases are TGTGCCAGCAGCGGGCAACGGGCTAGCGGGACAGATACGCAGTATTTT. This encodes CASSGQRASGTDTQYF.

This clonotype was observed a handful of times. This chain connects TRBV7-9 to TRBJ1-2; a possible D gene is TRBD1 (6 bases). The CDR3 runs 14 residues. V dropped 6 bases and J dropped 7 bases, with 18 bases sitting between them. Germline V gene sequence: CDR1 SEHNR, CDR2 FQNEAQ (reference sequence). Here the CDR3 reads CASSYIAGAGGYTF. In DNA form, the CDR3 reads TGTGCCAGCAGTTATATAGCGGGGGCTGGTGGCTACACCTTC.

This clonotype was picked up a small number of times. The chain couples TRBV20-1 to TRBJ2-3; 8 nucleotides line up with TRBD1. There are 12 residues in the CDR3. The V gene end was trimmed by 6 bases and the J gene end by 8 bases; junction bases not matched to a gene: 7. CDR1 is DFQATT and CDR2 is SNEGSKA in the germline V gene (reference sequence). The CDR3 sequence: CSARQGTGTQYF. DNA of the CDR3: TGCAGTGCCCGACAGGGGACGGGTACGCAGTATTTT.

This sequence joins TRBV4-2 and TRBJ2-1; 13 nucleotides align to TRBD2. CDR1 is LGHNA, CDR2 YNFKEQ, per germline. Trimming removed 2 bases from V and 7 bases from J; junction bases left unmatched: 2. The CDR3 runs to 15 residues. Here the CDR3 DNA reads TGTGCCAGCAGCCAAACTAGCGGGAGGGTTAATGAGCAGTTCTTC. It encodes CASSQTSGRVNEQFF.

With respect to this clonotype: One end of the junction varies from germline; a read error may be responsible. The genes are TRBV7-7 and TRBJ2-1, with D tentatively TRBD1 (6 bases). Germline loops: CDR1 SSHAT, CDR2 FNYEAQ (reference sequence). This CDR3 is built from 18 residues. In DNA, the CDR3 is TGTGCTAGCAGCCTAAGGACAGACATTGGGGAGCGGTCCAATGAGCAGTTCTTC. Amino acid sequence: CASSLRTDIGERSNEQFF.

The rearrangement joins TRBV20-1 to TRBJ1-6; 7 bases are a match to TRBD1. The ends lost 1 base at V and 10 bases at J; junction bases unmatched: 4. CDR1 and CDR2 (germline): DFQATT, SNEGSKA (reference sequence). The CDR3 covers 13 residues. CDR3 sequence (DNA): TGCAGTGCTAGAGTGACAGGGTTGTCACCCCTCCACTTT. As protein: CSARVTGLSPLHF.

Only a few counts were recorded for this clonotype. V gene TRBV2 combines with J gene TRBJ1-6, with 7 bases that match TRBD1. After removal of 10 bases from V and 2 bases from J, the junction contained 2 bases not matched to a gene. Per germline, CDR1 SNHLY and CDR2 FYNNEI. The CDR3 contains 13 residues. The CDR3 sequence is CAMGTAYNSPLHF. CDR3 bases: TGTGCCATGGGGACAGCCTATAATTCACCCCTCCACTTT. Looking up the rest from reference TRBV2 and TRBJ1-6 gives the full variable domain: EPEVTQTPSHQVTQMGQEVILRCVPISNHLYFYWYRQILGQKVEFLVSFYNNEISEKSEIFDDQFSVERPDGSNFTLKIRSTKLEDSAMYFCAMGTAYNSPLHFGNGTRLTVT.

Points on this clonotype: The junction departs from germline at one end; a sequencing error may be responsible. This chain uses TRBV7-2 with TRBJ2-7; no clear D. Germline V gene lookup returns CDR1 SGHTA and CDR2 FQGNSA. This CDR3 has 14 amino acids. The DNA of the CDR3 is TGTGCCAGCAGCGTAGCCTTAACCGGCCACGAGCAGTACTTC. Residues: CASSVALTGHEQYF.